Listed below are T cell receptor beta chains from one sample, sequenced in a study of blood T cells in healthy people across ages. TCRdb analysed the 5' RACE reads with MiXCR anew, one entry per CDR3 protein. The data show roughly 500,000 distinct CDR3 sequences, 27% seen once. Sequencing was performed on blood. The receptors were sampled from a woman in her 70s in good health. CDR3s include the opening cysteine and the closing phenylalanine or tryptophan. A D gene is named only where the DNA matches it firmly. Rows give clone size only sometimes, using once, few, many, or a class for an expanded clone.

cdr3_aa cdr3_nt v_call d_call clone_size j_call
CASSPSYTDTQYF TGTGCCAGCAGCCCCTCGTACACAGATACGCAGTATTTT TRBV5-6 . many TRBJ2-3
CASSEYGGFNNEQFF TGTGCCAGCAGTGAATATGGAGGGTTCAACAATGAGCAGTTCTTC TRBV25-1 . . TRBJ2-1
CSATLRASGVSYEQYF TGCAGTGCCACACTCCGGGCTAGCGGGGTATCCTACGAGCAGTACTTC TRBV20-1 TRBD2 . TRBJ2-7
CASSLAVTGKGEQLF TGCGCCAGCAGCTTGGCCGTGACAGGGAAGGGTGAGCAGCTCTTC TRBV5-1 TRBD1 few TRBJ2-1
CASSSRVATEAFF TGTGCCAGCAGCTCCCGCGTGGCCACTGAAGCTTTCTTT TRBV7-2 . . TRBJ1-1
CATSSGDGYTF TGTGCCACCAGCTCGGGAGATGGCTACACCTTC TRBV15 . . TRBJ1-2
CASSPWGGLSGNTIYF TGTGCCAGCAGCCCCTGGGGGGGCCTCTCTGGAAACACCATATATTTT TRBV4-2 . few TRBJ1-3
CASSFSTAHYEQYF TGTGCCAGCAGTTTCTCGACAGCGCACTACGAGCAGTACTTC TRBV12-3/TRBV12-4 . . TRBJ2-7
CASSQALGQGYEKLFF TGCGCCAGCAGCCAAGCGTTGGGACAGGGATATGAAAAACTGTTTTTT TRBV4-3 TRBD1 few TRBJ1-4
CASSQDLGNNYNSPLHF TGTGCCAGCAGCCAAGATCTAGGTAATAACTATAATTCACCCCTCCACTTT TRBV4-2 . few TRBJ1-6
CAAGAGPFNQPQHF TGTGCCGCGGGGGCAGGGCCTTTCAATCAGCCCCAGCATTTT TRBV15 . few TRBJ1-5
CSARGALAALSSYNEQFF TGCAGTGCTAGAGGGGCACTAGCGGCCCTTAGCTCCTACAATGAGCAGTTCTTC TRBV20-1 TRBD2 . TRBJ2-1
CASRRGLYEQYF TGTGCCAGCAGACGCGGTCTCTACGAGCAGTACTTC TRBV25-1 . . TRBJ2-7
CASSTQGLHLNTDTQYF TGTGCCAGCAGCACTCAGGGACTCCACCTTAACACAGATACGCAGTATTTT TRBV28 . . TRBJ2-3
CATSSWGTQYF TGTGCCACCAGTTCTTGGGGGACCCAGTACTTC TRBV24-1 . . TRBJ2-5
CASSLVSPDGKNIQYF TGCGCCAGCAGCTTGGTGTCCCCGGATGGCAAAAACATTCAGTACTTC TRBV5-1 . . TRBJ2-4
CASSIEVETYYGYTF TGTGCCAGTAGTATAGAAGTTGAGACTTACTACGGCTACACCTTC TRBV19 . . TRBJ1-2
CATKPQGSFHDTIYF TGTGCCACCAAACCACAGGGTAGTTTTCACGACACCATATATTTT TRBV6-5 . . TRBJ1-3
CASRSAGQSTDTQYF TGTGCCAGCAGATCTGCGGGACAGAGCACAGATACGCAGTATTTT TRBV12-3/TRBV12-4 . . TRBJ2-3
CSVRRSYYGYTF TGCAGCGTTAGAAGGAGTTACTATGGCTACACCTTC TRBV29-1 . few TRBJ1-2
CASSPTRLAGGRWEQFF TGTGCCAGCAGCCCGACGAGACTAGCGGGGGGGCGATGGGAGCAGTTCTTC TRBV7-2 TRBD2 few TRBJ2-1
CASSTGQGSMNTEAFF TGTGCCAGCAGCACTGGACAGGGGTCCATGAACACTGAAGCTTTCTTT TRBV6-6 TRBD1 . TRBJ1-1
CASSSLSEEYGYTF TGTGCCAGCAGTTCCCTGTCGGAAGAATATGGCTACACCTTC TRBV6-6 . . TRBJ1-2
CASSLRTSPHEAFF TGTGCCAGCAGTCTCAGGACGTCTCCGCACGAAGCTTTCTTT TRBV12-3/TRBV12-4 . . TRBJ1-1
CASSLASGADEQFF TGTGCCAGCAGCTTAGCTAGCGGGGCGGATGAGCAGTTCTTC TRBV7-2 TRBD2 few TRBJ2-1
CSVEDGGQNQYF TGCAGCGTTGAAGATGGAGGACAGAACCAGTATTTT TRBV29-1 . . TRBJ2-3
CASSQGDVPGEQYF TGTGCCAGCAGCCAGGGGGACGTCCCTGGGGAGCAGTACTTC TRBV4-2 . few TRBJ2-7
CASSSHAGQTYEQYF TGTGCCAGCAGCTCACACGCCGGCCAAACCTACGAGCAGTACTTC TRBV7-9 . few TRBJ2-7
CASSSSPTLGLSQYF TGTGCCAGCAGCTCAAGTCCCACACTGGGTCTCTCGCAGTACTTC TRBV4-2 . many TRBJ2-7
CASSSDTPRGKLFF TGTGCCAGCAGCTCGGACACCCCCAGGGGAAAATTGTTTTTT TRBV5-6 . . TRBJ1-4
CASSRRLEKGPGELFF TGTGCCAGCAGCCGACGGTTGGAGAAAGGGCCCGGGGAGCTGTTTTTT TRBV5-6 . . TRBJ2-2
CASSLYGLAGMETQYF TGTGCCAGCAGCTTATATGGACTAGCGGGGATGGAGACCCAGTACTTC TRBV11-2 TRBD2 many TRBJ2-5
CASSQVGAGVETQYF TGTGCCAGCAGCCAAGTTGGAGCGGGGGTTGAGACCCAGTACTTC TRBV4-2 TRBD2 . TRBJ2-5
CASSQDRVGQGQGDAQYF TGCGCCAGCAGCCAAGATAGGGTGGGACAGGGGCAGGGGGATGCGCAGTATTTT TRBV4-1 TRBD1 . TRBJ2-3
CASSRQGGPTGELFF TGTGCCAGCAGTCGGCAGGGGGGCCCGACCGGGGAGCTGTTTTTT TRBV6-5 . few TRBJ2-2
CASSYGQGGTEAFF TGTGCCAGCAGTTACGGACAGGGCGGCACTGAAGCTTTCTTT TRBV5-1 TRBD1 many TRBJ1-1
CAISDPGQGGYGYTF TGTGCCATCAGTGATCCCGGACAGGGGGGCTATGGCTACACCTTC TRBV10-3 TRBD1 . TRBJ1-2
CASTYPQGSGEKLFF TGTGCCAGCACCTACCCGCAGGGGAGCGGTGAAAAACTGTTTTTT TRBV5-5 . . TRBJ1-4
CASSPNTWNYNEQFF TGTGCCAGCTCTCCAAACACTTGGAACTACAATGAGCAGTTCTTC TRBV18 . . TRBJ2-1
CASSLPGTGTYEQYF TGTGCCAGCAGCTTACCCGGGACAGGGACATACGAGCAGTACTTC TRBV7-8 TRBD1 few TRBJ2-7
CASSLRLTEAFF TGTGCCAGCAGCTTAAGGTTGACCGAAGCTTTCTTT TRBV13 . . TRBJ1-1
CAISEGAGNNSPLHF TGTGCCATCAGTGAAGGCGCGGGGAATAATTCACCCCTCCACTTT TRBV10-3 . . TRBJ1-6
CATSDATRSGETQYF TGTGCCACCAGTGATGCGACTAGGTCAGGAGAGACCCAGTACTTC TRBV24-1 . . TRBJ2-5
CATSDPGQDTQYF TGTGCCACCAGTGATCCGGGACAGGACACGCAGTATTTT TRBV24-1 TRBD1 few TRBJ2-3
CASSLLAEEFLPQHF TGTGCCAGCAGTTTACTGGCAGAGGAGTTTTTGCCCCAGCATTTT TRBV28 . . TRBJ1-5
CASRLDISLSYNEQFF TGCGCCAGCAGGCTAGACATCTCGCTTTCCTACAATGAGCAGTTCTTC TRBV5-1 . . TRBJ2-1
CATSDRDRQETQYF TGTGCCACCAGTGACCGCGACCGACAAGAGACCCAGTACTTC TRBV24-1 . few TRBJ2-5
CASSSRTGRGELFF TGTGCCAGCAGCAGCCGGACAGGGCGAGGAGAGCTGTTTTTT TRBV21-1 . few TRBJ2-2
CASSQEMAAGSYEQYF TGCGCCAGCAGCCAAGAAATGGCGGCGGGATCCTACGAGCAGTACTTC TRBV4-1 . few TRBJ2-7